This T cell receptor (beta chain) derives from a study of T cell responses to AZD1222 COVID-19 vaccine. CDR1 is SGHAT and CDR2 is FQNNGV in the germline V gene. This CDR3 comprises 13 residues. Trimming cost V 1 base and J 4 bases, with 5 bases left between them. This table comes from immunoSEQ multiplex PCR, and its TCRdb copy is limited to in-frame clones, with some not included. The data show some 150,000 clones, with around nine tenths seen just once and about 4.5% held by the top ten. The chain links TRBV11-2 to TRBJ1-5, with D unclear. The specimen comprised peripheral blood, sampled 28 days after the second AZD1222 dose. The source of this sequence is an adult who received the AZD1222 COVID-19 vaccine. Written as DNA, the CDR3 is TGTGCCAGCAGCTTAGCCGAAAATCAGCCCCAGCATTTT. Its protein product is CASSLAENQPQHF.